Listed here are 14 T cell receptor beta chains from one sample, sequenced in a study of blood T cell repertoires in COVID-19. Libraries were prepared by immunoSEQ multiplex PCR; TCRdb keeps only in-frame clonotypes and omits some of them. The top ten clones hold around 7.8% of a sample with about 240,000 clones, about 85% of them seen once. Sequencing was done on a sample of peripheral blood. Receptors were obtained from a man between 60 and 75 years old who had recovered from COVID-19.

This rearrangement joins TRBV2 to TRBJ1-5; TRBD1 matches 8 bases. CDR1 is SNHLY and CDR2 is FYNNEI in the germline V gene. After removal of 4 bases from V and 7 bases from J, the junction contained 9 bases not matched to a gene. This CDR3 is 15 amino acids long. As DNA, the CDR3 is TGTGCCAGCAGTGGTGGGACAGGAGGGCAACAGCCCCAGCATTTT. This gives the protein CASSGGTGGQQPQHF.

This chain links TRBV6-5 with TRBJ1-4, with unresolved D. This CDR3 region has 16 residues. Deletions cut 4 bases from V and 0 bases from J, with 12 bases between. CDR1 MNHEY and CDR2 SVGAGI come from the germline V gene. The CDR3 reads CASSSHNEATNEKLFF. The CDR3 DNA reads as TGTGCCAGCAGTTCTCATAACGAGGCAACTAATGAAAAACTGTTTTTT.

The rearrangement uses TRBV14 and TRBJ2-1; D not resolved. Per the germline V gene, CDR1 is SGHDN and CDR2 is FVKESK. V was clipped by 1 base and J by 1 base, with 8 bases between them. The CDR3 extends over 15 amino acids. The CDR3 spells CASSQVPESYNEQFF. Written as DNA, the CDR3 is TGTGCCAGCAGCCAAGTCCCAGAATCCTACAATGAGCAGTTCTTC.

This clone was seen a single time. The rearrangement uses TRBV19 and TRBJ2-7; 8 positions agree with TRBD1. The V gene end was trimmed by 7 bases and the J gene end by 3 bases; junction bases not matched to a gene: 2. The CDR3 contains 12 residues. CDR1 LNHDA and CDR2 SQIVND come from the germline V gene (reference sequence). The CDR3, as DNA: TGTGCCAGTATGGACAGGGTCTACGAGCAGTACTTC. Translating it yields CASMDRVYEQYF.

The chain couples TRBV25-1 to TRBJ2-2; the match to TRBD2 covers 11 bases. The CDR3 loop spans 15 amino acids. CDR1 and CDR2 from the germline V gene are MGHDK and SYGVNS. J lost 4 bases, V lost 4 bases, and 2 bases had no gene match. This CDR3 reads CASSVAGGFTGELFF. In DNA, the CDR3 is TGTGCCAGCAGTGTAGCGGGGGGGTTCACCGGGGAGCTGTTTTTT. Combining the CDR3 with reference TRBV25-1 and TRBJ2-2 gives the whole variable domain EADIYQTPRYLVIGTGKKITLECSQTMGHDKMYWYQQDPGMELHLIHYSYGVNSTEKGDLSSESTVSRIRTEHFPLTLESARPSHTSQYLCASSVAGGFTGELFFGEGSRLTVL.

J is TRBJ1-3 and V is TRBV10-3, with D possibly TRBD1 on 6 matching bases. Germline V lookup: CDR1 ENHRY, CDR2 SYGVKD. The germline V and J ends were trimmed by 3 bases and 2 bases, with 8 bases remaining between them. This CDR3 is 14 amino acids long. The CDR3 bases are TGTGCCATCAGTGACGGACAGACTGGAAACACCATATATTTT. Translated: CAISDGQTGNTIYF.

J is TRBJ2-7 and V is TRBV28; D not resolved. CDR1 and CDR2 (germline): MDHEN, SYDVKM. CDR3 length: 13 residues. V shed 2 bases and J shed 9 bases, with 14 bases lying between them. The DNA of the CDR3 is TGTGCCAGCAGTTTACAGGCGCCCCTGGGGCAGTACTTC. Its translation is CASSLQAPLGQYF.

J is TRBJ1-6 and V is TRBV30; 7 bases line up with TRBD1. The CDR3 spans 15 residues. Germline V gives CDR1 GTSNPN, CDR2 SVGIG (reference sequence). V lost 4 bases, J lost 8 bases, and 11 bases stayed unmatched. The CDR3 DNA is TGTGCCTGGACGAGAAAGACAGGGAGTCATTCACCCCTCCACTTT. It encodes CAWTRKTGSHSPLHF.

The count of this clone is one. V is TRBV6-5 and J is TRBJ1-5, with D possibly matching TRBD1 (5 bases). Germline lookup yields CDR1 MNHEY and CDR2 SVGAGI. With 2 bases removed from V and 5 bases from J, the gap between germline ends came to 13 bases. This CDR3 has 15 residues. The CDR3, as DNA: TGTGCCAGCAGTTACGACCTTGGGGCTTATCAGCCCCAGCATTTT. Amino acids: CASSYDLGAYQPQHF.

A note on this clone: Within the sample, other DNA sequences also encode this same CDR3. The DNA for the CDR3 is TGTGCCAGCAGGGGGGACAGCAGTAATCAGCCCCAGCATTTT. Protein product: CASRGDSSNQPQHF. The rearrangement uses TRBV27 and TRBJ1-5; 7 bases agree with TRBD1. V trimming: 6 bases; J trimming: 4 bases; junction bases outside the gene matches: 6. This CDR3 is built from 14 residues. From germline, CDR1 is MNHEY and CDR2 SMNVEV (reference sequence).

The chain links TRBV5-4 to TRBJ2-3; D uncertain. Germline V gene sequence: CDR1 SGHNT, CDR2 YYREEE (reference sequence). Trimming took 4 bases from V and 4 from J, leaving 13 bases between them. The CDR3 covers 14 residues. The CDR3 loop reads CASSLSWAADTQYF. The CDR3 DNA is TGTGCCAGCAGCCTTTCTTGGGCAGCAGATACGCAGTATTTT. The variable domain in full, completed from reference TRBV5-4 and TRBJ2-3, reads ETGVTQSPTHLIKTRGQQVTLRCSSQSGHNTVSWYQQALGQGPQFIFQYYREEENGRGNFPPRFSGLQFPNYSSELNVNALELDDSALYLCASSLSWAADTQYFGPGTRLTVL.

The V and J genes are TRBV11-2 and TRBJ2-5; TRBD2 aligns across 8 bases. Per germline, CDR1 SGHAT and CDR2 FQNNGV. The V segment lost 5 bases and the J segment 4 bases; nucleotides outside the gene matches: 9. The CDR3 is made up of 15 amino acids. Here the CDR3 reads CASSPAGLVAETQYF. In nucleotides, the CDR3 is TGTGCCAGCAGCCCCGCGGGACTAGTAGCAGAGACCCAGTACTTC.

Note on this clone: This sample includes further DNA sequences coding for the same CDR3. The chain recombines TRBV5-1 with TRBJ1-6, with 9 bases fitting TRBD1. The V gene end was trimmed by 3 bases and the J gene end by 7 bases; junction bases not matched to a gene: 2. Germline CDR1 SGHRS, CDR2 YFSETQ. CDR3 length: 14 amino acids. Here the CDR3 reads CASSSGTGNSPLHF. The CDR3 bases are TGCGCCAGCAGCTCCGGGACAGGGAATTCACCCCTCCACTTT.

This chain joins TRBV6-5 and TRBJ1-2; D not certain. The CDR3 loop spans 12 amino acids. Between the trimmed V and J ends, which lost 8 bases and 4 bases, there was a span of 11 bases. The germline V gene encodes CDR1 MNHEY and CDR2 SVGAGI. CDR3 coding DNA: TGTGCCAGCTGGGTTTCGGGCTATGGCTACACCTTC. It yields the protein CASWVSGYGYTF.